The 27 T cell receptor beta chains below were found in one sample sequenced in a study of OX40 agonist ivuxolimab in advanced cancers. TCRdb's table, derived via immunoSEQ multiplex PCR, lists solely in-frame clones and lacks some. The sample holds 66,000 or so clones, approximately 92% seen once. The sequences come from CD4+ or CD8+ T cells sorted from blood, collected in a trial of the OX40 agonist ivuxolimab. The source is an adult with an advanced solid tumor such as melanoma, head and neck, liver or kidney cancer.

The chain combines TRBV12-2 with TRBJ2-1. TRBV12-2 is assigned pseudogene status. CDR3 length equals 15 residues. CDR3 protein: CASRLVVGCYNEQFF. The CDR3 DNA is TGTGCAAGTCGCTTAGTAGTGGGATGTTACAATGAGCAGTTCTTC.

This clone appeared a single time. The chain uses TRBV27 and TRBJ2-1; D may correspond to TRBD1 or TRBD2 (6 bases each). The CDR3 is made up of 14 amino acids. The V gene lost 3 bases and the J gene lost 5 bases, with 11 bases spanning the gap. The germline V gene has CDR1 MNHEY and CDR2 SMNVEV (reference sequence). The CDR3 DNA reads TGTGCCAGCAGTTTCGGGGGCCCCAACAATGAGCAGTTCTTC. This gives the protein CASSFGGPNNEQFF.

This clone was counted once. V is TRBV7-6 and J is TRBJ2-1; 8 bases fit TRBD2. The V gene end was trimmed by 5 bases and the J gene end by 9 bases; junction bases not matched to a gene: 12. CDR3 length: 15 residues. The germline gives CDR1 SGHVS, CDR2 FNYEAQ. The CDR3, as DNA: TGTGCCAGCAGCCCGGGACTAGGAATCGTTGGTGAGCAGTTCTTC. This codes for CASSPGLGIVGEQFF.

V and J are TRBV7-6 and TRBJ2-1; 8 bases agree with TRBD2. CDR3 length: 17 residues. J gave up 9 bases and V 5 bases, and 18 bases lay outside the gene matches. CDR1 and CDR2 (germline): SGHVS, FNYEAQ. DNA for the CDR3: TGTGCCAGCAGCGCACCGGGACTAGTGAAGGGAAACATTGAGCAGTTCTTC. This sequence encodes CASSAPGLVKGNIEQFF.

The rearrangement links TRBV30 to TRBJ2-7; D is perhaps TRBD2 (5 bases). V lost 3 bases, J lost 2 bases, and 17 bases lay in between. CDR1 and CDR2 from the germline V gene are GTSNPN and SVGIG (reference sequence). The CDR3 has 15 residues. The CDR3 DNA is TGTGCCTGGAGGGAAGTCGGGGATGTCGCCTACGAGCAGTACTTC. It translates to CAWREVGDVAYEQYF.

The chain recombines TRBV6-5 with TRBJ1-2, with 12 bases that match TRBD1. Germline-derived CDR1 and CDR2 are MNHEY and SVGAGI. Trimming cost V 6 bases and J 8 bases; bases outside gene matches: 7. This CDR3 has 14 amino acids. The CDR3 spells CASSPGTGGGGYTF. CDR3 DNA: TGTGCCAGCAGCCCGGGGACAGGGGGCGGAGGCTACACCTTC.

V and J are TRBV30 and TRBJ2-1; D uncertain. This CDR3 has 13 residues. The V end lost 2 bases, the J end lost 10 bases, and 15 bases lay between the germline ends. Germline values: CDR1 GTSNPN, CDR2 SVGIG (reference sequence). The CDR3 here is CAWSHIASSEQFF. CDR3 DNA sequence: TGTGCCTGGAGTCATATCGCGTCATCAGAGCAGTTCTTC. The whole variable domain, filled in from reference TRBV30 and TRBJ2-1, reads SQTIHQWPATLVQPVGSPLSLECTVEGTSNPNLYWYRQAAGRGLQLLFYSVGIGQISSEVPQNLSASRPQDRQFILSSKKLLLSDSGFYLCAWSHIASSEQFFGPGTRLTVL.

The V and J genes are TRBV4-1 and TRBJ2-1, with unresolved D. Germline CDR1 and CDR2: MGHRA and YSYEKL. Deletions cut 4 bases from V and 9 bases from J, with 13 bases between. The CDR3 consists of 13 residues. The CDR3 DNA reads TGCGCCAGCAGCCCGGTAGTCGGGCTTGAGCAGTTCTTC. Translation gives CASSPVVGLEQFF.

The rearrangement uses TRBV11-2 and TRBJ2-4; D possibly uses TRBD1 or TRBD2 (5 bases each). V lost 4 bases to trimming and J lost 1 base, with 14 bases between them. The germline V gene encodes CDR1 SGHAT and CDR2 FQNNGV. The CDR3 spans 16 residues. DNA of the CDR3: TGTGCCAGCAGCTCCGGGTTGTGGGGGGCCAAAAACATTCAGTACTTC. Protein: CASSSGLWGAKNIQYF.

This chain links TRBV14 with TRBJ2-4; possible D gene TRBD2, 5 bases. This CDR3 comprises 13 residues. From germline, CDR1 is SGHDN and CDR2 FVKESK. V lost 0 bases and J 6 bases, leaving 6 bases between the germline ends. CDR3 in amino acids: CASSQDGGNIQYF. CDR3 coding DNA: TGTGCCAGCAGCCAAGACGGAGGAAACATTCAGTACTTC.

The rearrangement links TRBV28 to TRBJ1-5, with 7 bases identical to TRBD1. The V segment lost 6 bases and the J segment 4 bases; nucleotides outside the gene matches: 9. The CDR3 has 15 residues. The V gene's germline CDR1 is MDHEN and CDR2 SYDVKM. This CDR3 reads CASRGTDGGNQPQHF. Here the CDR3 DNA reads TGTGCCAGCAGAGGGACAGACGGAGGGAATCAGCCCCAGCATTTT.

The J gene is TRBJ2-2, the V gene TRBV15, with TRBD2 matching 8 bases. V lost 3 bases, J lost 6 bases, and 9 bases stayed unmatched. The CDR3 is 16 residues long. Germline loops: CDR1 LNHNV, CDR2 YYDKDF (reference sequence). The CDR3 DNA reads as TGTGCCACCAGCAGCGTGTCCGGGGGGGACCCCGGGGAGCTGTTTTTT. Translated: CATSSVSGGDPGELFF.

This chain joins TRBV19 and TRBJ1-4, with D perhaps matching TRBD1 (6 bases). Trimming took off 9 bases at V and 6 bases at J, with 11 bases between the two ends. Germline CDR1 is LNHDA and CDR2 is SQIVND (reference sequence). The CDR3 consists of 12 residues. CDR3 residues: CASGGADEKLFF. In DNA, the CDR3 is TGTGCCAGCGGGGGCGCTGATGAAAAACTGTTTTTT.

This chain joins TRBV6-5 and TRBJ2-1; D not certain. The germline V gene has CDR1 MNHEY and CDR2 SVGAGI. Trimming pared 2 bases from V and 3 bases from J, leaving 8 bases between. The length of the CDR3 is 14 residues. This CDR3 is CASSYHAVYNEQFF. For the CDR3, the DNA is TGTGCCAGCAGTTACCACGCGGTCTACAATGAGCAGTTCTTC.

V is TRBV7-3 and J is TRBJ1-1; D remains ambiguous. CDR1 SGHTA and CDR2 FQGTGA come from the germline V gene. This CDR3 has 13 amino acids. V was cut by 2 bases and J by 4 bases, with 8 bases left in between. The CDR3 is CASSLGFSTEAFF. As DNA, the CDR3 is TGTGCCAGCAGCTTAGGTTTCAGCACTGAAGCTTTCTTT.

The V gene is TRBV21-1, the J gene TRBJ2-5; whether TRBD2, the table's D call, matches the DNA was not checked. TRBV21-1 is listed as a pseudogene. The CDR3 sequence is 15 residues long. The chain's CDR3 is CASSKGRLAGGTQYF. The CDR3, as DNA: TGTGCCAGCAGCAAAGGGAGGCTAGCGGGGGGGACCCAGTACTTC.

This clone was seen just once. This CDR3 is CASSFLYETQYF. CDR3 nucleotides: TGTGCCAGCAGCTTCTTGTACGAGACCCAGTACTTC. The rearrangement links TRBV7-8 to TRBJ2-5; no definite D call. This CDR3 comprises 12 residues. The V end lost 3 bases, the J end lost 5 bases, and 7 bases lay between the germline ends. CDR1 and CDR2 from the germline V gene are SGHVS and FQNEAQ.

This clone appeared once. The missing conserved phenylalanine or tryptophan at the end of this CDR3 makes a read error likely. The V call is TRBV7-6, the J call TRBJ1-6, with D tentatively TRBD1 (5 bases). V dropped 4 bases and J dropped 10 bases, with 14 bases sitting between them. Germline V CDR1 and CDR2: SGHVS, FNYEAQ. CDR3 size: 14 residues. The CDR3 reads CASSSPGRGSPLHL. CDR3 sequence (DNA): TGTGCCAGCAGCTCTCCGGGCCGGGGCTCACCCCTCCACCTT.

The genes are TRBV6-6 and TRBJ2-7, with D possibly TRBD2 on 6 matching bases. The V end lost 4 bases, the J end lost 6 bases, and 16 bases lay between the germline ends. Germline-derived CDR1 and CDR2 are MNHNY and SVGAGI (reference sequence). The CDR3 extends over 14 amino acids. CDR3 residues: CASSLGRTTPEQYF. The CDR3 bases are TGTGCCAGCAGTTTGGGACGGACTACACCCGAGCAGTACTTC.

The chain carries TRBV5-6 and TRBJ2-1, with 8 bases matching TRBD2. Germline loops: CDR1 SGHDT, CDR2 YYEEEE. The V gene end was trimmed by 1 base and the J gene end by 8 bases; junction bases not matched to a gene: 5. The CDR3 totals 14 residues. CDR3 DNA: TGTGCCAGCAGCTTGTCCCTAGCGGGCTATGAGCAGTTCTTC. It encodes CASSLSLAGYEQFF.

The chain links TRBV6-6 to TRBJ1-1; D is undetermined. Germline CDR1 reads MNHNY; CDR2 reads SVGAGI (reference sequence). This CDR3 spans 13 amino acids. The V and J ends lost 0 bases and 6 bases respectively, with 8 bases between them. CDR3 in DNA: TGTGCCAGCAGTTACTCGAGCGGGTCTGAAGCTTTCTTT. Translated: CASSYSSGSEAFF.

In its sample, this clone was seen once. The gene calls are TRBV6-6 and TRBJ2-1; 7 nucleotides align to TRBD2. This CDR3 comprises 14 residues. V lost 1 base to trimming and J lost 10 bases; unmatched junction nucleotides: 7. Per germline, CDR1 MNHNY and CDR2 SVGAGI (reference sequence). As DNA, the CDR3 is TGTGCCAGCAGTTACTGGCTAGCGGAAGGGGAGCAGTTCTTC. It specifies CASSYWLAEGEQFF.

The J gene is TRBJ1-1, the V gene TRBV28, with D hard to call. CDR3 size: 15 residues. The germline gives CDR1 MDHEN, CDR2 SYDVKM. The V end was cut by 3 bases, the J end by 0 bases, with 11 bases between. In DNA, the CDR3 is TGTGCCAGCAGTTTTCCGTCTCCGATGAACACTGAAGCTTTCTTT. Translating gives CASSFPSPMNTEAFF.

This chain joins TRBV6-5 and TRBJ2-1, with D unclear. This CDR3 is built from 16 residues. The V gene's germline CDR1 is MNHEY and CDR2 SVGAGI. The V end lost 0 bases, the J end lost 4 bases, and 13 bases lay between the germline ends. The CDR3 loop is CASSYSWLELYNEQFF. Here the CDR3 DNA reads TGTGCCAGCAGTTACTCCTGGCTAGAATTGTACAATGAGCAGTTCTTC.

With regard to this clone: The sample holds other DNA sequences that translate to the same CDR3. This chain links TRBV28 with TRBJ1-4; D uncertain. The CDR3 sequence is 11 residues long. Trimming removed 3 bases at V and 8 bases at J, with 4 bases between. Germline CDR1 MDHEN, CDR2 SYDVKM. CDR3 in amino acids: CASSFFEKLFF. CDR3 DNA sequence: TGTGCCAGCAGTTTTTTCGAAAAACTGTTTTTT.

In nucleotides, the CDR3 is TGTGCCAGCAGCTTAGGACAGGGCACTGAAGCTTTCTTT. The encoded protein is CASSLGQGTEAFF. V and J are TRBV6-5 and TRBJ1-1, with 8 positions matching TRBD1. The CDR3 spans 13 residues. J lost 4 bases, V lost 6 bases, and 4 bases had no gene match. Germline assignment: CDR1 MNHEY and CDR2 SVGAGI.

With regard to this clone: At the DNA level, this CDR3 is encoded by other sequences in the same sample as well. This sequence joins TRBV27 and TRBJ1-5; D perhaps matches TRBD1 (5 bases). V was clipped by 4 bases and J by 4 bases, with 8 bases between them. CDR1 MNHEY and CDR2 SMNVEV come from the germline V gene (reference sequence). The CDR3 sequence is 13 residues long. The CDR3 nucleotides read TGTGCCAGCAGTTGGGGCGGGAATCAGCCCCAGCATTTT. It is translated as CASSWGGNQPQHF.